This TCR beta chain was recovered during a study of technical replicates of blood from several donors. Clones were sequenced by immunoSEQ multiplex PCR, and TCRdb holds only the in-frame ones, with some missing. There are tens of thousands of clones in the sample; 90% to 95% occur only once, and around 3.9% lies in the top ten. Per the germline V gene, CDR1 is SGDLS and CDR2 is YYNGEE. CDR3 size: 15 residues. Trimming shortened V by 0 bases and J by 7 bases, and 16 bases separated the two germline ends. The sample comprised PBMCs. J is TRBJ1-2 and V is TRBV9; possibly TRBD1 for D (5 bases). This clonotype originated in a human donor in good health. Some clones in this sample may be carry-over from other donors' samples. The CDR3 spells CASSVVGGVGTGYTF. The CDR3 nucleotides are TGTGCCAGCAGCGTAGTAGGAGGGGTTGGAACTGGCTACACCTTC.